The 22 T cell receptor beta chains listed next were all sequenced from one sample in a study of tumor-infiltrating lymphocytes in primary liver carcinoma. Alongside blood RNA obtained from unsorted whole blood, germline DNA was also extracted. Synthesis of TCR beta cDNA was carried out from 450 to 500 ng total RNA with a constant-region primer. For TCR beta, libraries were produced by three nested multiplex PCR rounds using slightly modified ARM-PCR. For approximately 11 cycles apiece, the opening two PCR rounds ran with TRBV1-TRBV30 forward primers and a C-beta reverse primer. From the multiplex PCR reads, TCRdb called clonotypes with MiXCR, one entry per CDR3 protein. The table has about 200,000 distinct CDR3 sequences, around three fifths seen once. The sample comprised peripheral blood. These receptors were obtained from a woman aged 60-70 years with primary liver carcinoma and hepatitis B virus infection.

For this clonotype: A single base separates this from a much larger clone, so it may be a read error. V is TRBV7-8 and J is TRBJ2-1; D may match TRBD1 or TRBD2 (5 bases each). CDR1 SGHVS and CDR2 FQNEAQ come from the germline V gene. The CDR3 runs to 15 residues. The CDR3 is CVSSLGRLFGGEQFF. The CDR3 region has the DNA TGTGTCAGCAGCTTAGGGCGCCTATTTGGGGGTGAGCAGTTCTTC.

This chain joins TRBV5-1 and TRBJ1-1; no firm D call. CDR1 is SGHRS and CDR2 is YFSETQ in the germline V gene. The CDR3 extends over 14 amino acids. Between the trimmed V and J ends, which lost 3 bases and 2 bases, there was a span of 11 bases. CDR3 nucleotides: TGCGCCAGCAGCTCCGGGCCCATAAACACTGAAGCTTTCTTT. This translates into CASSSGPINTEAFF.

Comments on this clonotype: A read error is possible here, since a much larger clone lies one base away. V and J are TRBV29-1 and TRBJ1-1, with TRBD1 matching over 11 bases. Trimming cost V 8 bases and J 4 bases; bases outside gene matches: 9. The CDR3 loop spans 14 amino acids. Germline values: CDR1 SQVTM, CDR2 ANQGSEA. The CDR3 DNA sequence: TGCAGCATACCCGCCGGGACAGGGGGCACTGAAGCTTTCTTT. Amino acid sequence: CSIPAGTGGTEAFF.

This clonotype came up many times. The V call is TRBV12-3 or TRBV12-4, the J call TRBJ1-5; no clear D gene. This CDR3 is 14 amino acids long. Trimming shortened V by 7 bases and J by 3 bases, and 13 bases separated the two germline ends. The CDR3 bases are TGTGCCAGCACCACCCACCACACCAATCAGCCCCAGCATTTT. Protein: CASTTHHTNQPQHF.

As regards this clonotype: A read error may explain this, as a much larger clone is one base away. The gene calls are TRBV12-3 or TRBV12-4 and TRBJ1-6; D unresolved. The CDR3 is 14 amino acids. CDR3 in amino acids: CVSSPQPGNSPLHF. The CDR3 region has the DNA TGTGTCAGCAGCCCGCAACCGGGGAATTCACCCCTCCACTTT.

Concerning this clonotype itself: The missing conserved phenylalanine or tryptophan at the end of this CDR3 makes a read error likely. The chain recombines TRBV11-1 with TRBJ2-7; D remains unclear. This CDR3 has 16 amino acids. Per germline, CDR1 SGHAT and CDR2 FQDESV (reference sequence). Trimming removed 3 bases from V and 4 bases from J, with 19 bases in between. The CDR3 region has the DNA TGTGCCAGCAGCTTCAGGCCCACATGGGCCCTTTACGAGCAGTACTCC. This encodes CASSFRPTWALYEQYS.

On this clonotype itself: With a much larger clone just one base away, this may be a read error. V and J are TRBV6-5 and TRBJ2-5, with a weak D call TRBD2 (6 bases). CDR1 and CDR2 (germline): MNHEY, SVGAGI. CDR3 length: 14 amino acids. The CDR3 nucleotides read TGTGTCAGCCGGAGGGCGCAGGTGGCGGAGACCCAGTACTTC. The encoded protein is CVSRRAQVAETQYF.

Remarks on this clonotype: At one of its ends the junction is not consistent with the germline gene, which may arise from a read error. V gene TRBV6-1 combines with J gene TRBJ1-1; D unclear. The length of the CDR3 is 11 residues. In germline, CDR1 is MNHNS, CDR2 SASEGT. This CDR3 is CVSRTPWEVFF. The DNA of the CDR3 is TGTGTCAGCAGGACTCCGTGGGAAGTTTTCTTC.

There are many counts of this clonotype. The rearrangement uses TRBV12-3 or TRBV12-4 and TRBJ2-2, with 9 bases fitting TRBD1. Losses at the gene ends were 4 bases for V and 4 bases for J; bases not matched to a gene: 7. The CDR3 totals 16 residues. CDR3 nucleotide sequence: TGTGCCAGCAGTTATAGACAGGGGGTCCGCACCGGGGAGCTGTTTTTT. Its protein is CASSYRQGVRTGELFF.

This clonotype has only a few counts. The CDR3 reads CASSEGETGYYGYTF. The CDR3 DNA reads TGTGCCAGCAGTGAAGGGGAGACAGGGTACTATGGCTACACCTTC. The J gene is TRBJ1-2, the V gene TRBV6-1; 7 nucleotides align to TRBD1. The CDR3 covers 15 residues. Trimming took 1 base from V and 3 from J; bases not matched to a gene: 5. Germline CDR1 and CDR2: MNHNS and SASEGT.

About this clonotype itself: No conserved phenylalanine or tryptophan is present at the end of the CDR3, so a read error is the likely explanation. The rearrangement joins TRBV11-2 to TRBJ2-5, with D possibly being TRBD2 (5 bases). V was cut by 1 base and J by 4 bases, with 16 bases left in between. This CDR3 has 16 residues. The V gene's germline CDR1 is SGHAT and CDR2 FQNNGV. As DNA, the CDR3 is TGTGCCAGCAGCTTAGGATTTACATCCAGCGGAGAGACCCAGTACTAC. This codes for CASSLGFTSSGETQYY.

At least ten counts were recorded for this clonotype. The CDR3 nucleotides read TGTGCCAGCAGTAAACAAACGGGGGGACTCCTTTACGAGCAGTACTTC. This codes for CASSKQTGGLLYEQYF. V and J are TRBV6-5 and TRBJ2-7; 7 bases are shared with TRBD2. Germline CDR1 is MNHEY and CDR2 is SVGAGI. This CDR3 is 16 amino acids long. The V and J ends lost 5 bases and 4 bases, in that order; junction bases with no gene match: 14.

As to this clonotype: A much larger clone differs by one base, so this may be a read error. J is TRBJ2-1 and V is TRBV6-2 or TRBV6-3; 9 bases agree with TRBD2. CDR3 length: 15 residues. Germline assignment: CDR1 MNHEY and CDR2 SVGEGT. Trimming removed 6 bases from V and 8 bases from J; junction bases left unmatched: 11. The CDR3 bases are TGTGCCAGCAGCGCAGCGGGAGGCCAGGGCTATGAGCAGTTCTTC. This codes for CASSAAGGQGYEQFF.

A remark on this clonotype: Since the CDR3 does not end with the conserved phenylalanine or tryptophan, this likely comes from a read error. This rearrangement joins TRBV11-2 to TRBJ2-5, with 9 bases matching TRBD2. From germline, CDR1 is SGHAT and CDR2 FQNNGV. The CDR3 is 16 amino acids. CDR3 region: CTSNYSRGSGRETQYI. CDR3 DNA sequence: TGTACCAGCAACTACTCCCGTGGTAGCGGGAGAGAGACCCAGTACATC.

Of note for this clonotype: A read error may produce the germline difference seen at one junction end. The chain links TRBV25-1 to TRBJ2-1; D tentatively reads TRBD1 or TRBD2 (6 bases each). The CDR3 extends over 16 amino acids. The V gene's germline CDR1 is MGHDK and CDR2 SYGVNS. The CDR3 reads CTSLSGAEGSYNEQFF. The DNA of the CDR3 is TGTACCAGCCTTTCGGGGGCAGAAGGCTCCTACAATGAGCAGTTCTTC.

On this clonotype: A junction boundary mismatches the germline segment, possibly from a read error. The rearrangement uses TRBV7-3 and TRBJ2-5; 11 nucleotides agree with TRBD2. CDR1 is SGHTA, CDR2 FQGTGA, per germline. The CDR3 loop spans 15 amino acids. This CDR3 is CTSSSLAGARETQYF. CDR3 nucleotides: TGTACCAGCAGCTCACTAGCGGGAGCCCGAGAGACCCAGTACTTC.

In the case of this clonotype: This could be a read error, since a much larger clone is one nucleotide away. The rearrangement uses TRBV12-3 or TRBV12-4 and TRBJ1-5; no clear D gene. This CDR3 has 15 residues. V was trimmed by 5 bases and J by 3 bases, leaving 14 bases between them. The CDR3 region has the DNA TGTGCCAGCAGTCTCAGACGGGCAGACAATCAGCCCCAGCATTTT. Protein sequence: CASSLRRADNQPQHF.

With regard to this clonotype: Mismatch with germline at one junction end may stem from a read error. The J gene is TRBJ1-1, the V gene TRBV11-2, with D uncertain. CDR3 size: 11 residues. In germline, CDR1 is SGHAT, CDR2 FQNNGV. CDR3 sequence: CVSSSTVKPFF. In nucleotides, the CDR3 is TGTGTCAGCAGCTCCACAGTGAAGCCTTTCTTT.

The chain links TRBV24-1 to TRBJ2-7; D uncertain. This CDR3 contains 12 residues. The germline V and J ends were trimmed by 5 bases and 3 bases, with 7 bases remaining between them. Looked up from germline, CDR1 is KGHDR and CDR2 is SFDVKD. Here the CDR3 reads CATSGQNYEQYF. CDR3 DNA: TGTGCCACCAGTGGACAAAACTACGAGCAGTACTTC.

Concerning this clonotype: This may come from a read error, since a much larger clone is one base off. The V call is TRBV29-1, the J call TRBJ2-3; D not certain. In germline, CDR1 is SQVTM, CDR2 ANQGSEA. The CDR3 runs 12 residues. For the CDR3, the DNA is TGCAGCGTTGACGGTGAAGCAGATATGCAGTATTTT. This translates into CSVDGEADMQYF.

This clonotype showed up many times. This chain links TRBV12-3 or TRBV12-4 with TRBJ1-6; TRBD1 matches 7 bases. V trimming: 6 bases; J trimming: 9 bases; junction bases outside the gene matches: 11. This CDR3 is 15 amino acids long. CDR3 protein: CASSPQGTMGSPLHF. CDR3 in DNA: TGTGCCAGCAGCCCACAGGGGACCATGGGTTCACCCCTCCACTTT.

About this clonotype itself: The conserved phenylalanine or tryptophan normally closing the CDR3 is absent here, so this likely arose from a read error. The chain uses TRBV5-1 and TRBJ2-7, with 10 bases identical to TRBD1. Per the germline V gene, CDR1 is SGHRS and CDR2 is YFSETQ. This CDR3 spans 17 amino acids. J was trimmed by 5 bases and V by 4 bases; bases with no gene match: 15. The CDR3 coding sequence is TGCGCCAGCAGCGGAGACCCCAGGACAGGGGGTAGGAACGAGCAGTACCTC. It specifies CASSGDPRTGGRNEQYL.